One T cell receptor (beta chain) is described in this entry. This specimen belongs to a study of tumor-infiltrating lymphocytes in primary liver carcinoma. Trimming took 6 bases from V and 1 from J, leaving 12 bases between them. CDR3 size: 15 residues. Germline V CDR1 and CDR2: MNHNY, SVGAGI (reference sequence). Unsorted whole blood yielded blood RNA, and germline DNA was extracted as well. Starting from approximately 500 ng of total RNA, TCR beta cDNA was produced with a primer in the constant region. Three nested multiplex PCR rounds, a slightly modified ARM-PCR method, built the TCR beta libraries. Researchers ran the first two PCR rounds for about 11 cycles each with TRBV1-TRBV30 forward primers and a C-beta reverse primer. Each CDR3 protein is one row after TCRdb ran MiXCR on the multiplex PCR reads. The sample holds about 330,000 distinct CDR3 sequences, about 61% seen once.

The TCR sequence derives from a man between 35 and 55 years old with primary liver carcinoma and hepatitis B virus infection. The sequenced sample consisted of peripheral blood. The genes are TRBV6-6 and TRBJ1-4, with a weak D call TRBD1 (5 bases). CDR3 sequence reads: CASRKGEGTNEKLFF. The CDR3 nucleotides read TGTGCCAGCAGGAAAGGGGAGGGAACTAATGAAAAACTGTTTTTT.